Below, one TCR beta chain is given with its context. Its target is unknown. This record comes from a study of shared clonotypes between healthy human individuals. Authors' data handling: ImmunoSEQ sequences covered only the junction and lacked quality scores; filtering therefore differed. The data were produced by immunoSEQ multiplex PCR, yet TCRdb's version contains in-frame clones alone and is incomplete. D and trimming come from the DNA, and the V and J calls and clone size come from that table. The sample shows hundreds of thousands of clones, roughly 79% of them seen only once. CDR1 and CDR2 from the germline V gene are MNHEY and SMNVEV (reference sequence). V lost 3 bases and J 0 bases, leaving 6 bases between the germline ends. This CDR3 spans 14 amino acids. Study-wide results and caveats: It was expected that sequencing depth would affect clonotype sharing among donors.

The chain employs TRBV27 and TRBJ2-1; unclear D gene. The receptor was isolated from a middle-aged woman in good health. Some clones in this sample may be carry-over from other donors' samples. The specimen sequenced was PBMCs. CDR3 in DNA: TGTGCCAGCAGTTTTTCAAGCTCCTACAATGAGCAGTTCTTC. Its translation: CASSFSSSYNEQFF.